This T cell receptor (beta chain) was documented in a study of beta chain features in type 1 diabetes. Whole-study results and caveats: Type 1 diabetes patients had VDJ junctions that carried fewer insertions and more deletions. A moderate, significant TCRB CDR3 shortening appeared in type 1 diabetes across four CD4+ subsets.

The sequenced template was cDNA made from the entire isolated RNA. Only in-frame clones appear in the TCRdb table, and some are missing; sequencing was by immunoSEQ multiplex PCR. The sample shows 250,000 or so clones, over 65% of them seen only once. Germline V gene data show CDR1 as SGHTA and CDR2 as FQGNSA. CDR3 length: 16 residues. V was clipped by 5 bases and J by 0 bases, with 14 bases between them. As for this clone: No antigen is known for it.

The TCR comes from a man aged 25-45 years in good health. J is TRBJ2-1 and V is TRBV7-2; no definite D call. Sequencing was performed on naive CD4+ T cells from blood. In nucleotides, the CDR3 is TGTGCCAGCAGCCGAGACGCCTATTTCTCCTACAATGAGCAGTTCTTC. Amino acid sequence: CASSRDAYFSYNEQFF.